This TCR beta chain was recorded in a study of T cell responses to AZD1222 COVID-19 vaccine. Study outcomes and limitations: Baseline seropositivity characterized only a handful of AZD1222 recipients.

The repertoire was sequenced with immunoSEQ multiplex PCR; TCRdb's copy has only in-frame clones and lacks some. The sample gives under 110,000 clones, under 90% of which show up once; about 4.8% is in the top ten. The length of the CDR3 is 14 residues. Germline assignment: CDR1 MDHEN and CDR2 SYDVKM. Trimming took 5 bases from V and 6 from J; bases not matched to a gene: 6. As regards this clone: Its antigen is undetermined.

This TCR was sampled from an adult in good health. The chain carries TRBV28 and TRBJ2-1, with 8 nucleotides matching TRBD2. The starting material was peripheral blood, obtained on day 0 of AZD1222 vaccination. The DNA for the CDR3 is TGTGCCAGCAGTCCCGACGGGGGGGGCAATGAGCAGTTCTTC. It translates to CASSPDGGGNEQFF.